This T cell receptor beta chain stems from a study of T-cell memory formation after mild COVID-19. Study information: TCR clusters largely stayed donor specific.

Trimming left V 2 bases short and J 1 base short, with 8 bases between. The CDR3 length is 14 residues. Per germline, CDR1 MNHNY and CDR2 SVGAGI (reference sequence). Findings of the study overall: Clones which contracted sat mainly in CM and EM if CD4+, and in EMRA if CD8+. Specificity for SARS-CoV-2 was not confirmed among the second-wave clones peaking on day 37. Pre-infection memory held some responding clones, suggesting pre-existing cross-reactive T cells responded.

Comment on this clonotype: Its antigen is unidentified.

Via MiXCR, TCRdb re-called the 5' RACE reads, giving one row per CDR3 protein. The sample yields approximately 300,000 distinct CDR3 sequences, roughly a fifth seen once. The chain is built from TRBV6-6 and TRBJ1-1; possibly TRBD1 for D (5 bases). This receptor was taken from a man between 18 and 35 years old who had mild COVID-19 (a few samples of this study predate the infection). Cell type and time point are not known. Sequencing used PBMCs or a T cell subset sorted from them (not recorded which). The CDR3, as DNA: TGTGCCAGCAGTTACCGGGACCGGAACACTGAAGCTTTCTTT. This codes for CASSYRDRNTEAFF.